One and the same sample provided the 20 T cell receptor beta chains below, sequenced in a study of OX40 agonist ivuxolimab in advanced cancers. Clones were sequenced by immunoSEQ multiplex PCR, and TCRdb holds only the in-frame ones, with some missing. The table lists approximately 15,000 clones, over 65% of them singletons. The sequences come from CD4+ or CD8+ T cells sorted from blood, collected in a trial of the OX40 agonist ivuxolimab. The receptor set was obtained from an adult with an advanced solid tumor such as melanoma, head and neck, liver or kidney cancer.

This clone was picked up a small number of times. The CDR3 loop is CASTESGAGQPQHF. Here the CDR3 DNA reads TGTGCCAGCACCGAATCGGGGGCTGGCCAGCCCCAGCATTTT. J is TRBJ1-5 and V is TRBV27; D might be TRBD1 (6 bases). This CDR3 comprises 14 residues. Germline V lookup: CDR1 MNHEY, CDR2 SMNVEV (reference sequence). V was trimmed by 7 bases and J by 7 bases, leaving 17 bases between them.

The gene calls are TRBV30 and TRBJ2-7; possibly TRBD1 for D (5 bases). The V end lost 8 bases, the J end lost 3 bases, and 17 bases lay between the germline ends. The germline V gene has CDR1 GTSNPN and CDR2 SVGIG (reference sequence). This CDR3 region has 13 residues. The CDR3 DNA follows: TGTGCCCTCAGGGCAGGGAATCACTACGAGCAGTACTTC. Residues: CALRAGNHYEQYF.

The rearrangement links TRBV12-5 to TRBJ1-1, with D unresolved. Trimming took 6 bases from V and 0 from J, leaving 8 bases between them. Germline V lookup: CDR1 LGHNT, CDR2 FRNRAP. The CDR3 sequence is 13 residues long. The chain's CDR3 is CASGSIMNTEAFF. CDR3 in DNA: TGTGCTAGTGGCTCCATTATGAACACTGAAGCTTTCTTT.

This chain uses TRBV5-6 with TRBJ2-3, with 10 bases matching TRBD2. Germline loops: CDR1 SGHDT, CDR2 YYEEEE. The CDR3 covers 12 residues. J lost 9 bases, V lost 4 bases, and 2 bases had no gene match. The CDR3 bases are TGTGCCAGCAGCGGGGGACTAGCGACGCAGTATTTT. As protein: CASSGGLATQYF.

V gene TRBV6-1 combines with J gene TRBJ2-7; D uncertain. In germline, CDR1 is MNHNS, CDR2 SASEGT. Deletions cut 0 bases from V and 3 bases from J, with 15 bases between. The CDR3 totals 16 residues. The CDR3 DNA reads TGTGCCAGCAGTGAAGCGCTCACAGAGAGATTCTACGAGCAGTACTTC. This codes for CASSEALTERFYEQYF.

This clone was observed a handful of times. The genes are TRBV27 and TRBJ2-7; D remains ambiguous. Germline CDR1 and CDR2: MNHEY and SMNVEV (reference sequence). Trimming took 2 bases from V and 5 from J, leaving 10 bases between them. This CDR3 comprises 13 residues. The CDR3 reads CASSLSLGNEQYF. The DNA of the CDR3 is TGTGCCAGCAGTTTAAGCCTAGGGAACGAGCAGTACTTC.

The chain couples TRBV11-3 to TRBJ2-7, with a possible D match to TRBD1 (6 bases). This CDR3 contains 14 residues. The germline V gene encodes CDR1 SGHNT and CDR2 YENEEA. V lost 5 bases and J lost 6, with 17 bases in between. DNA of the CDR3: TGTGCCAGCAGCACCCTGGACAGTCCCGGCGAGCAGTACTTC. Protein sequence: CASSTLDSPGEQYF. Full variable domain (rest looked up from reference TRBV11-3 and TRBJ2-7): EAGVVQSPRYKIIEKKQPVAFWCNPISGHNTLYWYLQNLGQGPELLIRYENEEAVDDSQLPKDRFSAERLKGVDSTLKIQPAELGDSAVYLCASSTLDSPGEQYFGPGTRLTVT.

The CDR3 nucleotides are TGTGCCAGCAGTTTAGTTGGGGGGACAGGGGGCAACGAGCAGTACTTC. It codes for CASSLVGGTGGNEQYF. This sequence joins TRBV27 and TRBJ2-7; 12 positions match TRBD1. V shed 2 bases and J 5 bases; nucleotides not matched to a gene: 7. The CDR3 length is 16 residues. Germline V CDR1 and CDR2: MNHEY, SMNVEV (reference sequence).

The chain uses TRBV7-8 and TRBJ2-1; D gene ambiguous. Trimming cost V 6 bases and J 2 bases, with 14 bases left between them. CDR3 length: 15 amino acids. Per germline, CDR1 SGHVS and CDR2 FQNEAQ. The CDR3 here is CASSYGRAPYNEQFF. The CDR3 DNA follows: TGTGCCAGCAGTTATGGACGAGCGCCCTACAATGAGCAGTTCTTC.

The chain is built from TRBV6-5 and TRBJ2-7, with TRBD2 matching 7 bases. CDR1 and CDR2 from the germline V gene are MNHEY and SVGAGI. The CDR3 has 15 amino acids. V lost 5 bases and J lost 3; bases outside the gene matches: 10. The CDR3 here is CASSPTLAADYEQYF. DNA of the CDR3: TGTGCCAGCAGTCCTACCCTAGCGGCAGACTACGAGCAGTACTTC.

This sequence joins TRBV19 and TRBJ1-3; TRBD1 matches 9 bases. From germline, CDR1 is LNHDA and CDR2 SQIVND (reference sequence). The junction had 7 bases not matched to a gene; V was cut back by 6 bases and J by 1 base. The CDR3 spans 16 residues. The CDR3 bases are TGTGCCAGTAGGAGCCGGGACAGGGTTTCTGGAAACACCATATATTTT. The encoded protein is CASRSRDRVSGNTIYF.

The CDR3 sequence: CSGETGDNYGYTF. CDR3 sequence (DNA): TGCAGCGGCGAAACAGGGGACAACTATGGCTACACCTTC. J is TRBJ1-2 and V is TRBV29-1, with TRBD1 matching 7 bases. The CDR3 totals 13 residues. Germline lookup yields CDR1 SQVTM and CDR2 ANQGSEA. Trimming removed 7 bases from V and 2 bases from J; junction bases left unmatched: 7.

The count of this clone is one. This sequence joins TRBV11-1 and TRBJ2-1, with a tentative D call TRBD2 (7 bases). Deletions cut 4 bases from V and 15 bases from J, with 13 bases between. The CDR3 has 11 residues. Looked up from germline, CDR1 is SGHAT and CDR2 is FQDESV (reference sequence). CDR3 region: CASSSPGGLFF. CDR3 DNA sequence: TGTGCCAGCAGCTCCCCCGGGGGGCTGTTCTTC. Full variable domain (rest looked up from reference TRBV11-1 and TRBJ2-1): EAEVAQSPRYKITEKSQAVAFWCDPISGHATLYWYRQILGQGPELLVQFQDESVVDDSQLPKDRFSAERLKGVDSTLKIQPAELGDSAMYLCASSSPGGLFFGPGTRLTVL.

This chain joins TRBV5-4 and TRBJ1-2; the D gene is possibly TRBD1 (6 bases). CDR1 and CDR2 (germline): SGHNT, YYREEE (reference sequence). V lost 2 bases and J lost 2, with 13 bases in between. The CDR3 spans 15 residues. The CDR3 protein is CASSFPGHGNYGYTF. The CDR3 coding sequence is TGTGCCAGCAGCTTTCCGGGACACGGGAACTATGGCTACACCTTC.

This clone was counted only a few times. V is TRBV6-8 and J is TRBJ2-1, with D unresolved. V was trimmed by 6 bases and J by 6 bases, leaving 12 bases between them. CDR1 is MNHGY, CDR2 SAAAGT, per germline. The CDR3 has 13 residues. In DNA form, the CDR3 reads TGTGCCAGCAGCCTCTCGGACGGCAATGAGCAGTTCTTC. Its protein is CASSLSDGNEQFF.

The CDR3 nucleotides read TGTGCCAGCAGCTTAGCGTGGGACGAGCAGTACTTC. Its translation is CASSLAWDEQYF. The genes are TRBV11-2 and TRBJ2-7; D gene ambiguous. The V gene lost 1 base and the J gene lost 5 bases, with 6 bases spanning the gap. The CDR3 covers 12 residues. Per germline, CDR1 SGHAT and CDR2 FQNNGV. Full variable domain (rest looked up from reference TRBV11-2 and TRBJ2-7): EAGVAQSPRYKIIEKRQSVAFWCNPISGHATLYWYQQILGQGPKLLIQFQNNGVVDDSQLPKDRFSAERLKGVDSTLKIQPAKLEDSAVYLCASSLAWDEQYFGPGTRLTVT.

The chain's CDR3 is CASSQGNGMTNYGYTF. DNA of the CDR3: TGTGCCAGCAGCCAAGGGAATGGGATGACTAACTATGGCTACACCTTC. The chain employs TRBV14 and TRBJ1-2; D unclear. The germline V and J ends were trimmed by 1 base and 0 bases, with 12 bases remaining between them. CDR3 length: 16 amino acids. From germline, CDR1 is SGHDN and CDR2 FVKESK.

The chain joins TRBV28 to TRBJ2-1, with 14 bases lining up with TRBD2. Germline V gene lookup returns CDR1 MDHEN and CDR2 SYDVKM. With 5 bases clipped from V and 6 bases from J, the junction kept 15 bases outside the gene matches. The CDR3 contains 19 residues. CDR3 nucleotides: TGTGCCAGCAGTACTCCCGGGACTAGCGGGAGAGGGGCGGCCAATGAGCAGTTCTTC. Translating gives CASSTPGTSGRGAANEQFF.

This sequence joins TRBV2 and TRBJ2-1; D may be TRBD1 (5 bases). With 6 bases removed from V and 2 bases from J, the gap between germline ends came to 17 bases. This CDR3 contains 16 residues. Germline lookup yields CDR1 SNHLY and CDR2 FYNNEI. As DNA, the CDR3 is TGTGCCAGCAGGAAGACCGACAGCCCCACCTACAATGAGCAGTTCTTC. Translating gives CASRKTDSPTYNEQFF.

V and J are TRBV5-6 and TRBJ2-7, with a tentative D call TRBD1 (5 bases). The CDR3 extends over 16 amino acids. Deletions cut 4 bases from V and 4 bases from J, with 21 bases between. Germline CDR1 and CDR2: SGHDT and YYEEEE. The CDR3 loop reads CASSQLGIQGKYEQYF. CDR3 nucleotide sequence: TGTGCCAGCAGCCAGCTTGGCATCCAGGGTAAATACGAGCAGTACTTC.